The rows below give T cell receptor beta chains drawn from one sample of a study of blood T cell repertoires in COVID-19. Assay used: immunoSEQ multiplex PCR; TCRdb lists only in-frame clones, some missing. This sample has roughly 230,000 clones, with about 85% found just once. Sequenced: PBMCs or T cells enriched from blood (not recorded which). All receptors derive from a woman between 45 and 60 years old who had been exposed to COVID-19. Each CDR3 is given with its conserved first and last residue. Fields, in order: D gene, J gene, CDR3 length, clone size, V gene, CDR3 protein, CDR3 DNA. A D gene is named only where the DNA matches it firmly. Only some rows state a clone size, as once, few, many or a class for expanded clones.

D gene: -
J gene: TRBJ1-4
CDR3 length: 17
clone size: -
V gene: TRBV7-2
CDR3 protein: CASSLTHGRSPNEKLFF
CDR3 DNA: TGTGCCAGCAGCCTCACGCATGGCCGGAGCCCTAATGAAAAACTGTTTTTT

D gene: -
J gene: TRBJ2-3
CDR3 length: 15
clone size: -
V gene: TRBV7-8
CDR3 protein: CASSLRGAATDTQYF
CDR3 DNA: TGTGCCAGCAGCCTTCGGGGGGCCGCGACCGATACGCAGTATTTT

D gene: TRBD1
J gene: TRBJ2-2
CDR3 length: 14
clone size: -
V gene: TRBV7-2
CDR3 protein: CASSFPGGLGELFF
CDR3 DNA: TGTGCCAGCAGCTTTCCAGGGGGCCTCGGGGAGCTGTTTTTT

D gene: -
J gene: TRBJ1-5
CDR3 length: 15
clone size: -
V gene: TRBV5-5
CDR3 protein: CASSLQGWGNQPQHF
CDR3 DNA: TGTGCCAGCAGCTTGCAGGGATGGGGCAATCAGCCCCAGCATTTT

D gene: TRBD1
J gene: TRBJ1-1
CDR3 length: 15
clone size: -
V gene: TRBV3-1/TRBV3-2
CDR3 protein: CASSQGTGGNTEAFF
CDR3 DNA: TGTGCCAGCAGCCAAGGGACAGGGGGGAACACTGAAGCTTTCTTT

D gene: -
J gene: TRBJ1-6
CDR3 length: 14
clone size: -
V gene: TRBV10-3
CDR3 protein: CAISLGQGLSPLHF
CDR3 DNA: TGTGCCATCAGTTTGGGTCAGGGGCTTTCACCCCTCCACTTT

D gene: -
J gene: TRBJ2-1
CDR3 length: 13
clone size: -
V gene: TRBV2
CDR3 protein: CASIPLAYNEQFF
CDR3 DNA: TGTGCCAGCATCCCTCTAGCGTACAATGAGCAGTTCTTC

D gene: TRBD2
J gene: TRBJ2-2
CDR3 length: 17
clone size: -
V gene: TRBV5-4
CDR3 protein: CASSFWSGARNTGELFF
CDR3 DNA: TGTGCCAGCAGCTTCTGGAGCGGGGCCCGAAACACCGGGGAGCTGTTTTTT

D gene: -
J gene: TRBJ2-7
CDR3 length: 13
clone size: -
V gene: TRBV2
CDR3 protein: CASTRTVTYEQYF
CDR3 DNA: TGTGCCAGCACGAGAACAGTTACCTACGAGCAGTACTTC

D gene: -
J gene: TRBJ1-2
CDR3 length: 13
clone size: -
V gene: TRBV6-1
CDR3 protein: CASSEETAYGYTF
CDR3 DNA: TGTGCCAGCAGTGAAGAAACAGCTTATGGCTACACCTTC

D gene: -
J gene: TRBJ2-1
CDR3 length: 14
clone size: -
V gene: TRBV11-2
CDR3 protein: CASSLNRAYNEQFF
CDR3 DNA: TGTGCCAGCAGCTTAAACAGGGCCTACAATGAGCAGTTCTTC

D gene: -
J gene: TRBJ1-1
CDR3 length: 13
clone size: -
V gene: TRBV2
CDR3 protein: CASEFDSLSEAFF
CDR3 DNA: TGTGCCAGCGAGTTTGACAGTCTTAGTGAAGCTTTCTTT

D gene: -
J gene: TRBJ1-5
CDR3 length: 13
clone size: -
V gene: TRBV19
CDR3 protein: CASKGTAQGPQHF
CDR3 DNA: TGTGCCAGCAAAGGAACAGCTCAGGGGCCCCAGCATTTT

D gene: TRBD1
J gene: TRBJ1-5
CDR3 length: 16
clone size: few
V gene: TRBV6-4
CDR3 protein: CACPRCGTGIYQPQHF
CDR3 DNA: TGTGCCTGCCCCCGTTGCGGGACAGGGATTTATCAGCCCCAGCATTTT

D gene: -
J gene: TRBJ1-3
CDR3 length: 15
clone size: -
V gene: TRBV6-5
CDR3 protein: CASTPKGLVGNTIYF
CDR3 DNA: TGTGCCAGCACCCCCAAGGGGTTGGTTGGAAACACCATATATTTT

D gene: TRBD2
J gene: TRBJ2-7
CDR3 length: 16
clone size: few
V gene: TRBV18
CDR3 protein: CASSPGGGLAGTEQYF
CDR3 DNA: TGTGCCAGCTCACCGGGCGGGGGACTAGCGGGGACCGAGCAGTACTTC

D gene: TRBD1
J gene: TRBJ2-1
CDR3 length: 16
clone size: -
V gene: TRBV7-7
CDR3 protein: CASSLAPGQGAFEQFF
CDR3 DNA: TGTGCCAGCAGCTTAGCGCCGGGACAGGGGGCGTTTGAGCAGTTCTTC

D gene: TRBD2
J gene: TRBJ2-2
CDR3 length: 15
clone size: -
V gene: TRBV28
CDR3 protein: CASSLPRGGTGELFF
CDR3 DNA: TGTGCCAGCAGTTTGCCGCGGGGGGGCACCGGGGAGCTGTTTTTT

D gene: -
J gene: TRBJ1-2
CDR3 length: 15
clone size: once
V gene: TRBV5-6
CDR3 protein: CASSLNPLTNYGYTF
CDR3 DNA: TGTGCCAGCAGCTTGAATCCACTTACTAACTATGGCTACACCTTC

D gene: -
J gene: TRBJ2-7
CDR3 length: 16
clone size: -
V gene: TRBV2
CDR3 protein: CASRMETGGGWFEQYF
CDR3 DNA: TGTGCCAGCAGGATGGAGACGGGGGGCGGGTGGTTCGAGCAGTACTTC

D gene: -
J gene: TRBJ1-3
CDR3 length: 15
clone size: once
V gene: TRBV5-4
CDR3 protein: CASSSSGVSGNTIYF
CDR3 DNA: TGTGCCAGCAGCTCCTCAGGTGTCTCTGGAAACACCATATATTTT

D gene: TRBD2
J gene: TRBJ2-1
CDR3 length: 15
clone size: -
V gene: TRBV3-1/TRBV3-2
CDR3 protein: CASSRTSGFYNEQFF
CDR3 DNA: TGTGCCAGCAGCCGCACTAGCGGGTTTTACAATGAGCAGTTCTTC

D gene: TRBD2
J gene: TRBJ2-3
CDR3 length: 16
clone size: -
V gene: TRBV6-6
CDR3 protein: CASSYPGLDGADTQYF
CDR3 DNA: TGTGCCAGCAGTTATCCGGGACTAGATGGGGCAGATACGCAGTATTTT

D gene: -
J gene: TRBJ1-6
CDR3 length: 11
clone size: -
V gene: TRBV10-2
CDR3 protein: CASTDNSPLHF
CDR3 DNA: TGCGCCAGCACCGATAATTCACCCCTCCACTTT

D gene: -
J gene: TRBJ2-1
CDR3 length: 12
clone size: -
V gene: TRBV10-3
CDR3 protein: CAISESSNEQFF
CDR3 DNA: TGTGCCATCAGTGAGTCGAGCAATGAGCAGTTCTTC

D gene: -
J gene: TRBJ1-6
CDR3 length: 16
clone size: -
V gene: TRBV28
CDR3 protein: CASSWAGVPMNSPLHF
CDR3 DNA: TGTGCCAGCAGCTGGGCAGGGGTTCCTATGAATTCACCCCTCCACTTT

D gene: -
J gene: TRBJ2-1
CDR3 length: 12
clone size: -
V gene: TRBV6-5
CDR3 protein: CASSQRGNEQFF
CDR3 DNA: TGTGCCAGCAGCCAGAGAGGCAATGAGCAGTTCTTC

D gene: -
J gene: TRBJ1-5
CDR3 length: 10
clone size: -
V gene: TRBV10-2
CDR3 protein: CASSQQPQHF
CDR3 DNA: TGCGCCAGCAGCCAACAGCCCCAGCATTTT

D gene: TRBD1
J gene: TRBJ2-5
CDR3 length: 15
clone size: -
V gene: TRBV28
CDR3 protein: CASSSGQGTGETQYF
CDR3 DNA: TGTGCCAGCAGTTCTGGACAGGGGACTGGAGAGACCCAGTACTTC

D gene: -
J gene: TRBJ1-2
CDR3 length: 13
clone size: -
V gene: TRBV11-2
CDR3 protein: CASSSGGGYGYTF
CDR3 DNA: TGTGCCAGCAGCTCGGGGGGAGGTTATGGCTACACCTTC

D gene: -
J gene: TRBJ1-3
CDR3 length: 17
clone size: -
V gene: TRBV5-1
CDR3 protein: CASSLGVTRSSGNTIYF
CDR3 DNA: TGCGCCAGCAGCTTGGGTGTCACGCGATCCTCTGGAAACACCATATATTTT

D gene: TRBD2
J gene: TRBJ2-3
CDR3 length: 15
clone size: few
V gene: TRBV19
CDR3 protein: CASSIGDGGGYTQYF
CDR3 DNA: TGTGCCAGTAGTATAGGGGACGGCGGGGGTTATACGCAGTATTTT

D gene: -
J gene: TRBJ1-5
CDR3 length: 12
clone size: -
V gene: TRBV25-1
CDR3 protein: CACNQGNQPQHF
CDR3 DNA: TGTGCCTGCAACCAGGGCAATCAGCCCCAGCATTTT

D gene: TRBD2
J gene: TRBJ2-7
CDR3 length: 13
clone size: -
V gene: TRBV19
CDR3 protein: CASSQAGGYEQYF
CDR3 DNA: TGTGCCAGTAGTCAAGCGGGGGGCTACGAGCAGTACTTC

D gene: TRBD2
J gene: TRBJ2-2
CDR3 length: 13
clone size: -
V gene: TRBV5-1
CDR3 protein: CASSSGVTGELFF
CDR3 DNA: TGCGCCAGCAGCAGCGGGGTCACCGGGGAGCTGTTTTTT

D gene: -
J gene: TRBJ1-3
CDR3 length: 15
clone size: -
V gene: TRBV15
CDR3 protein: CATSIRPAGGNTIYF
CDR3 DNA: TGTGCCACCAGCATACGCCCAGCGGGTGGAAACACCATATATTTT

D gene: -
J gene: TRBJ1-4
CDR3 length: 14
clone size: -
V gene: TRBV21-1
CDR3 protein: CASKGVGLNEKLFF
CDR3 DNA: TGTGCCAGCAAAGGGGTGGGACTTAATGAAAAACTGTTTTTT

D gene: -
J gene: TRBJ1-1
CDR3 length: 13
clone size: -
V gene: TRBV28
CDR3 protein: CASKRGGNTEAFF
CDR3 DNA: TGTGCCAGCAAGAGGGGAGGGAACACTGAAGCTTTCTTT

D gene: -
J gene: TRBJ2-7
CDR3 length: 14
clone size: -
V gene: TRBV11-2
CDR3 protein: CASSLESVSYEQYF
CDR3 DNA: TGTGCCAGCAGCTTAGAGTCGGTTTCCTACGAGCAGTACTTC

D gene: TRBD1
J gene: TRBJ2-3
CDR3 length: 16
clone size: -
V gene: TRBV18
CDR3 protein: CASSTRQGPRTDTQYF
CDR3 DNA: TGTGCCAGCTCAACAAGACAGGGTCCACGCACAGATACGCAGTATTTT

D gene: -
J gene: TRBJ1-1
CDR3 length: 13
clone size: -
V gene: TRBV9
CDR3 protein: CASSGRGLTEAFF
CDR3 DNA: TGTGCCAGCAGCGGGAGGGGACTGACTGAAGCTTTCTTT

D gene: TRBD1
J gene: TRBJ2-7
CDR3 length: 15
clone size: -
V gene: TRBV28
CDR3 protein: CASRPARQGNYEQYF
CDR3 DNA: TGTGCCAGCAGACCCGCCCGACAGGGGAACTACGAGCAGTACTTC

D gene: TRBD1
J gene: TRBJ1-1
CDR3 length: 13
clone size: -
V gene: TRBV7-9
CDR3 protein: CASSLGQATEAFF
CDR3 DNA: TGTGCCAGCAGCCTGGGACAGGCCACTGAAGCTTTCTTT

D gene: TRBD2
J gene: TRBJ2-5
CDR3 length: 14
clone size: -
V gene: TRBV5-1
CDR3 protein: CASSGAGGLETQYF
CDR3 DNA: TGCGCCAGCAGCGGAGCGGGGGGCTTAGAGACCCAGTACTTC

D gene: TRBD1
J gene: TRBJ1-5
CDR3 length: 14
clone size: -
V gene: TRBV7-9
CDR3 protein: CASSNSGGSEPQHF
CDR3 DNA: TGTGCCAGCAGCAACTCAGGGGGCAGTGAGCCCCAGCATTTT

D gene: -
J gene: TRBJ1-3
CDR3 length: 16
clone size: -
V gene: TRBV7-2
CDR3 protein: CASSSGRVLSGNTIYF
CDR3 DNA: TGTGCCAGCAGCAGTGGGCGAGTCCTCTCTGGAAACACCATATATTTT

D gene: TRBD2
J gene: TRBJ2-1
CDR3 length: 16
clone size: -
V gene: TRBV3-1/TRBV3-2
CDR3 protein: CASSRGLAGGVNEQFF
CDR3 DNA: TGTGCCAGCAGCCGAGGACTAGCGGGGGGGGTCAATGAGCAGTTCTTC

D gene: TRBD1
J gene: TRBJ2-1
CDR3 length: 13
clone size: -
V gene: TRBV7-8
CDR3 protein: CASSLGTGDEQFF
CDR3 DNA: TGTGCCAGCAGCTTAGGGACAGGGGATGAGCAGTTCTTC

D gene: -
J gene: TRBJ1-4
CDR3 length: 18
clone size: -
V gene: TRBV28
CDR3 protein: CASRQSGTPSGRAEKLFF
CDR3 DNA: TGTGCCAGCAGGCAATCCGGGACTCCCAGCGGGAGGGCTGAAAAACTGTTTTTT

D gene: -
J gene: TRBJ2-2
CDR3 length: 15
clone size: -
V gene: TRBV7-9
CDR3 protein: CASSSTVTSLGELFF
CDR3 DNA: TGTGCCAGCAGCTCCACTGTGACTTCCTTGGGGGAGCTGTTTTTT